A selection of T cell receptor beta chains follows, all from one sample in a study of OX40 agonist ivuxolimab in advanced cancers. TCRdb keeps only in-frame clones here, not all; method: immunoSEQ multiplex PCR. The profile shows over 45,000 clones, approximately 90% of them singletons. The specimen comprised CD4+ or CD8+ T cells sorted from blood, sampled in a trial of the OX40 agonist ivuxolimab. These receptors came from an adult with an advanced solid tumor such as melanoma, head and neck, liver or kidney cancer. Each CDR3 is given with its conserved first and last residue. A D gene is named only where the DNA matches it firmly. Clone size, where shown, is once, few, many, or a class for clones that have expanded.

j_gene | v_gene | abundance | d_gene | CDR3aa | CDR3nt
TRBJ2-5 | TRBV4-1 | NA | TRBD2 | CASSQVASGGAETQYF | TGCGCCAGCAGCCAAGTTGCTAGCGGGGGGGCTGAGACCCAGTACTTC
TRBJ2-5 | TRBV11-2 | NA | NA | CASSFGKTQYF | TGTGCCAGCAGCTTCGGAAAGACCCAGTACTTC
TRBJ2-6 | TRBV11-2 | NA | NA | CASSRYGQQSRANVLTF | TGTGCCAGCAGCCGGTACGGGCAACAAAGTCGGGCCAACGTCCTGACTTTC
TRBJ1-1 | TRBV27 | NA | NA | CASSLSPRFTEAFF | TGTGCCAGCAGTTTATCCCCCCGGTTCACTGAAGCTTTCTTT
TRBJ1-2 | TRBV18 | NA | NA | CASSPPYRDGYTF | TGTGCCAGCTCACCACCGTACAGAGATGGCTACACCTTC
TRBJ2-4 | TRBV5-6 | NA | NA | CASSLRVLNIQYF | TGTGCCAGCAGCTTGCGGGTTTTGAACATTCAGTACTTC
TRBJ2-1 | TRBV4-1 | NA | TRBD1 | CASSQDRAGGNEQFF | TGCGCCAGCAGCCAAGATAGGGCAGGGGGCAATGAGCAGTTCTTC
TRBJ2-1 | TRBV5-6 | NA | NA | CASSFGSRVDNEQFF | TGTGCCAGCAGCTTCGGATCCAGAGTGGACAATGAGCAGTTCTTC
TRBJ1-2 | TRBV29-1 | NA | NA | CSVVLLHSLANYGYTF | TGCAGCGTTGTATTACTACACAGCCTAGCTAACTATGGCTACACCTTC
TRBJ2-7 | TRBV30 | NA | NA | CAWSGGYSSNEQYF | TGTGCCTGGAGTGGGGGGTACAGCAGCAACGAGCAGTACTTC
TRBJ2-1 | TRBV19 | NA | NA | CASRVVLSSYNEQFF | TGTGCCAGTAGGGTAGTCCTGAGCTCCTACAATGAGCAGTTCTTC
TRBJ1-1 | TRBV19 | NA | NA | CASSWNTEAFF | TGTGCCAGTAGCTGGAACACTGAAGCTTTCTTT
TRBJ2-7 | TRBV7-9 | NA | NA | CASSLVAYPRNEQYF | TGTGCCAGCAGCTTAGTTGCTTACCCTCGGAACGAGCAGTACTTC
TRBJ1-2 | TRBV5-4 | NA | NA | CASSPEQFSNYGYTF | TGTGCCAGCAGCCCCGAACAATTTTCTAACTATGGCTACACCTTC
TRBJ2-5 | TRBV19 | NA | TRBD1 | CASSSFDRGGETQYF | TGTGCCAGTAGTTCCTTCGACAGGGGCGGGGAGACCCAGTACTTC
TRBJ2-2 | TRBV29-1 | NA | TRBD2 | CSVGRGEGLTGELFF | TGCAGCGTGGGCCGGGGGGAGGGCCTCACCGGGGAGCTGTTTTTT
TRBJ1-3 | TRBV30 | NA | TRBD1 | CAWTGGDGNTIYF | TGTGCCTGGACAGGGGGGGACGGAAACACCATATATTTT
TRBJ2-7 | TRBV27 | NA | NA | CASSFFGEQYF | TGTGCCAGCAGTTTTTTTGGGGAGCAGTACTTC
TRBJ1-1 | TRBV5-4 | once | NA | CASSLGTEAFF | TGTGCCAGCAGCTTGGGAACTGAAGCTTTCTTT
TRBJ1-1 | TRBV6-5 | NA | NA | CASSYTGTNTEAFF | TGTGCCAGCAGTTACACGGGGACGAACACTGAAGCTTTCTTT
TRBJ2-5 | TRBV13 | NA | TRBD2 | CASSFIQSGGAGETQYF | TGTGCCAGCAGCTTTATCCAAAGCGGGGGGGCCGGAGAGACCCAGTACTTC
TRBJ2-7 | TRBV28 | NA | NA | CASSLARGGEQYF | TGTGCCAGCAGTTTGGCGCGGGGAGGCGAGCAGTACTTC
TRBJ1-2 | TRBV11-2 | NA | NA | CASSQDSGYGYTF | TGTGCCAGCAGCCAAGATTCCGGCTATGGCTACACCTTC
TRBJ2-3 | TRBV10-2 | NA | TRBD2 | CASSEAAGGPTDTQYF | TGCGCCAGCAGTGAGGCCGCGGGAGGGCCGACAGATACGCAGTATTTT
TRBJ2-1 | TRBV29-1 | NA | NA | CSVEEASEQFF | TGCAGCGTTGAAGAAGCTAGTGAGCAGTTCTTC
TRBJ1-5 | TRBV4-2 | NA | NA | CASSQEERTNQPQHF | TGTGCCAGCAGCCAAGAGGAGAGGACCAATCAGCCCCAGCATTTT
TRBJ2-3 | TRBV28 | once | NA | CASSLFVPDPTDTQYF | TGTGCCAGCAGTTTATTTGTCCCGGACCCTACAGATACGCAGTATTTT